This T cell receptor (beta chain) was sequenced in a study of blood T cell repertoires in COVID-19. V trimming: 6 bases; J trimming: 4 bases; junction bases outside the gene matches: 13. The CDR3 has 17 amino acids. CDR1 LNHDA and CDR2 SQIVND come from the germline V gene (reference sequence). Sequencing used immunoSEQ multiplex PCR; TCRdb keeps in-frame clones, though not all of them. The sample includes 150,000 to 180,000 clones, roughly 72% of them seen just once. This TCR was recovered from a woman of 80 years or more with acute or convalescent COVID-19. The rearrangement joins TRBV19 to TRBJ1-3; 9 bases agree with TRBD1. Specimen: peripheral blood. Written as DNA, the CDR3 is TGTGCCAGTAGGGGACAGGGCCCCTTTCATACCGGAAACACCATATATTTT. It codes for CASRGQGPFHTGNTIYF.